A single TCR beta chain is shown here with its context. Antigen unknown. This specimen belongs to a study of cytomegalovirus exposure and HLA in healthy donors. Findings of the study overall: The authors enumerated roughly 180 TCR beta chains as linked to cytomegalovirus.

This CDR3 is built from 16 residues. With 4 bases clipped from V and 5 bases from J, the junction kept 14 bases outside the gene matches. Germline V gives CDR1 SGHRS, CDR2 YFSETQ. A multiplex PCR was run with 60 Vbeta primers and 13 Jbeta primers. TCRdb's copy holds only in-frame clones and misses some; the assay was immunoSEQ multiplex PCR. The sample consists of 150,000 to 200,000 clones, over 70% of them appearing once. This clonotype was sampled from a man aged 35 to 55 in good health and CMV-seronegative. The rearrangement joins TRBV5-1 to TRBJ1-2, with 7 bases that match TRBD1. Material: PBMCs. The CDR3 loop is CASSHGTGQSLYGYTF. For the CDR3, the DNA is TGCGCCAGCAGCCATGGAACGGGACAGTCTCTTTATGGCTACACCTTC.